The 23 T cell receptor beta chains below all came from one sample that was sequenced in a study of cytomegalovirus exposure and HLA in healthy donors. PCR involved 60 Vbeta and 13 Jbeta primers. The table came from immunoSEQ multiplex PCR; TCRdb's copy has only in-frame clones and leaves some out. The sample has under 90,000 clones, 60% to 80% seen once. The sequencing sample was made of PBMCs. All receptors come from a man aged 35 to 55 in good health and CMV-seronegative.

J is TRBJ2-7 and V is TRBV28; possible D gene TRBD1, 6 bases. Germline CDR1 is MDHEN and CDR2 is SYDVKM. The CDR3 has 13 amino acids. Trimming stripped 6 bases from V and 5 bases from J, with 14 bases between. CDR3 sequence: CASRGHRDHEQYF. CDR3 bases: TGTGCCAGCAGGGGACACAGGGACCACGAGCAGTACTTC.

The V call is TRBV2, the J call TRBJ1-4; D unclear. The V gene lost 1 base and the J gene lost 7 bases, with 13 bases spanning the gap. The CDR3 totals 15 residues. Germline CDR1 and CDR2: SNHLY and FYNNEI. DNA for the CDR3: TGTGCCAGCAGTGAAGTAGCGTCAGGAGGTGAAAAACTGTTTTTT. This translates into CASSEVASGGEKLFF.

This chain links TRBV5-1 with TRBJ2-7; 7 positions agree with TRBD1. After removal of 0 bases from V and 2 bases from J, the junction contained 5 bases not matched to a gene. Germline CDR1 SGHRS, CDR2 YFSETQ. The CDR3 is made up of 15 amino acids. In DNA form, the CDR3 reads TGCGCCAGCAGCTTGGTTGGGACAGCAACCTACGAGCAGTACTTC. Residues: CASSLVGTATYEQYF.

This sequence joins TRBV7-9 and TRBJ2-4; D is unresolved. The CDR3 length is 15 residues. In germline, CDR1 is SEHNR, CDR2 FQNEAQ (reference sequence). The germline V and J ends were trimmed by 1 base and 0 bases, with 7 bases remaining between them. The CDR3 spells CASSLDRIAKNIQYF. For the CDR3, the DNA is TGTGCCAGCAGCTTAGACAGAATAGCCAAAAACATTCAGTACTTC.

Points on this clone: A read error may produce the germline difference seen at one junction end. The V and J genes are TRBV7-7 and TRBJ2-5; TRBD2 might be the D (7 bases). The CDR3 has 15 amino acids. Germline V gene lookup returns CDR1 SSHAT and CDR2 FNYEAQ (reference sequence). Written as DNA, the CDR3 is TGTGCTAGCAGCTTAGGGGGGCGGGGGCAAGAGACCCAGTACTTC. This gives the protein CASSLGGRGQETQYF. Complete variable domain (other parts from reference TRBV7-7 and TRBJ2-5): GAGVSQSPRYKVTKRGQDVTLRCDPISSHATLYWYQQALGQGPEFLTYFNYEAQPDKSGLPSDRFSAERPEGSISTLTIQRTEQRDSAMYRCASSLGGRGQETQYFGPGTRLLVL.

This chain links TRBV10-1 with TRBJ2-4, with 9 bases matching TRBD1. This CDR3 contains 16 residues. Losses at the gene ends were 2 bases for V and 3 bases for J; bases not matched to a gene: 5. Germline V gives CDR1 WNHNN, CDR2 SYGVQD (reference sequence). The CDR3 region has the DNA TGCGCCAGCAGTGAGGACCGGGACAGGGTCAAAAACATTCAGTACTTC. Amino acids: CASSEDRDRVKNIQYF.

This clone was recorded only once. This chain connects TRBV19 to TRBJ2-7, with 7 bases aligning to TRBD1. After removal of 8 bases from V and 5 bases from J, the junction contained 12 bases not matched to a gene. CDR1 and CDR2 from the germline V gene are LNHDA and SQIVND (reference sequence). The CDR3 loop spans 14 amino acids. The CDR3 loop reads CASSPRGDSNEQYF. CDR3 in DNA: TGTGCCAGTTCCCCCCGAGGGGACAGCAACGAGCAGTACTTC.

V and J are TRBV9 and TRBJ2-7, with 7 bases that match TRBD2. The CDR3 is 15 amino acids. The V and J ends lost 2 bases and 3 bases, in that order; junction bases with no gene match: 8. Looked up from germline, CDR1 is SGDLS and CDR2 is YYNGEE. CDR3 sequence reads: CASSVDSRGGYEQYF. CDR3 DNA sequence: TGTGCCAGCAGCGTCGACAGTCGCGGGGGCTACGAGCAGTACTTC.

V usage is TRBV27 and J usage is TRBJ1-4; 9 bases are shared with TRBD1. After removal of 3 bases from V and 7 bases from J, the junction contained 9 bases not matched to a gene. The CDR3 is 16 residues long. Germline V lookup: CDR1 MNHEY, CDR2 SMNVEV (reference sequence). The CDR3 nucleotides read TGTGCCAGCAGTTTTAGAGTGGGACAGGGTACTGAAAAACTGTTTTTT. Encoded protein: CASSFRVGQGTEKLFF. The full variable domain, its missing parts supplied by reference TRBV27 and TRBJ1-4, is EAQVTQNPRYLITVTGKKLTVTCSQNMNHEYMSWYRQDPGLGLRQIYYSMNVEVTDKGDVPEGYKVSRKEKRNFPLILESPSPNQTSLYFCASSFRVGQGTEKLFFGSGTQLSVL.

This clone was detected only once. The chain combines TRBV19 with TRBJ1-2, with D unclear. Germline CDR1 and CDR2: LNHDA and SQIVND (reference sequence). V lost 7 bases and J lost 8, with 17 bases in between. The CDR3 loop spans 13 amino acids. CDR3 region: CASNPGEARGYTF. The CDR3 DNA sequence: TGTGCCAGTAATCCCGGAGAAGCTAGGGGCTACACCTTC.

This chain links TRBV19 with TRBJ1-5, with D uncertain. From germline, CDR1 is LNHDA and CDR2 SQIVND (reference sequence). The CDR3 runs 16 residues. Trimming left V 1 base short and J 4 bases short, with 14 bases between. CDR3 residues: CASSIARREGNQPQHF. The CDR3 DNA is TGTGCCAGTAGTATAGCCCGAAGGGAGGGAAATCAGCCCCAGCATTTT.

This chain links TRBV7-9 with TRBJ1-1; D unclear. Germline V lookup: CDR1 SEHNR, CDR2 FQNEAQ (reference sequence). The CDR3 sequence is 13 residues long. The germline V and J ends were trimmed by 6 bases and 3 bases, with 11 bases remaining between them. As DNA, the CDR3 is TGTGCCAGCAGAGAACTCGGGGACACTGAAGCTTTCTTT. Amino acids: CASRELGDTEAFF.

The sample holds a few counts of this clone. CDR3 sequence reads: CASSLGGLRTEAFF. The CDR3 DNA follows: TGTGCCAGCAGCTTAGGGGGCCTGAGGACTGAAGCTTTCTTT. The V gene is TRBV7-9, the J gene TRBJ1-1; tentative D call: TRBD1 (5 bases). This CDR3 region has 14 residues. Trimming left V 1 base short and J 5 bases short, with 11 bases between. CDR1 and CDR2 from the germline V gene are SEHNR and FQNEAQ (reference sequence).

The gene calls are TRBV5-6 and TRBJ1-1; no clear D. V was shortened by 1 base and J by 3 bases, with 7 bases between the two germline ends. CDR3 length equals 13 residues. Per germline, CDR1 SGHDT and CDR2 YYEEEE. CDR3 sequence reads: CASSLPQYTEAFF. The CDR3 DNA reads as TGTGCCAGCAGCTTGCCACAGTACACTGAAGCTTTCTTT.

This clone was counted a single time. V is TRBV11-2 and J is TRBJ1-4; D is uncertain. This CDR3 is built from 14 residues. With 4 bases removed from V and 4 bases from J, the gap between germline ends came to 10 bases. CDR1 and CDR2 (germline): SGHAT, FQNNGV. The CDR3 here is CASSSGQINEKLFF. DNA of the CDR3: TGTGCCAGCAGCTCTGGTCAGATTAATGAAAAACTGTTTTTT.

The rearrangement joins TRBV28 to TRBJ2-7, with 8 bases fitting TRBD1. The V segment lost 4 bases and the J segment 5 bases; nucleotides outside the gene matches: 4. CDR3 size: 13 residues. Germline V gives CDR1 MDHEN, CDR2 SYDVKM. The DNA for the CDR3 is TGTGCCAGCAGTTCGGACAGGGAAAACGAGCAGTACTTC. Translated: CASSSDRENEQYF.

This clone occurred a few times. The V gene is TRBV25-1, the J gene TRBJ1-1, with 9 bases aligning to TRBD1. Germline loops: CDR1 MGHDK, CDR2 SYGVNS. V lost 5 bases, J lost 11 bases, and 6 bases stayed unmatched. The CDR3 runs 12 residues. The CDR3 nucleotides are TGTGCCAGCAGTTTACAGGGGGCTCGGGCTTTCTTT. Translation: CASSLQGARAFF.

This chain joins TRBV28 and TRBJ2-7; 8 positions match TRBD1. Germline V gene data show CDR1 as MDHEN and CDR2 as SYDVKM. V was clipped by 6 bases and J by 1 base; unmatched bases: 11. The CDR3 has 16 amino acids. CDR3 sequence (DNA): TGTGCCAGCAGCTCAACCCCTGGGGACAGGTCCTACGAGCAGTACTTC. Its protein product is CASSSTPGDRSYEQYF.

The chain couples TRBV2 to TRBJ1-1; D is unresolved. Germline V gene sequence: CDR1 SNHLY, CDR2 FYNNEI. The ends were cut back, 8 bases at V and 6 bases at J, with 10 bases in the middle. The CDR3 contains 11 residues. CDR3 DNA: TGTGCCAGCGGGAGGGTGGCTGAAGCTTTCTTT. Its protein product is CASGRVAEAFF.

V is TRBV5-8 and J is TRBJ2-3; tentative D call: TRBD2 (5 bases). The germline V and J ends were trimmed by 2 bases and 0 bases, with 19 bases remaining between them. CDR1 and CDR2 from the germline V gene are SGHTS and YDEGEE. CDR3 length: 18 residues. The CDR3 nucleotides are TGTGCCAGCAGCTTCCGCACTCGGAGGTGGGCAAGCACAGATACGCAGTATTTT. Its translation: CASSFRTRRWASTDTQYF.

The rearrangement joins TRBV27 to TRBJ2-3; weak D call: TRBD2 (6 bases). With 4 bases removed from V and 0 bases from J, the gap between germline ends came to 11 bases. Per the germline V gene, CDR1 is MNHEY and CDR2 is SMNVEV (reference sequence). The CDR3 runs to 15 residues. CDR3 loop: CASSSRGFSTDTQYF. Written as DNA, the CDR3 is TGTGCCAGCAGTTCCCGGGGGTTTAGCACAGATACGCAGTATTTT.

V and J are TRBV5-1 and TRBJ1-1; the D gene is possibly TRBD1 (5 bases). CDR1 is SGHRS, CDR2 YFSETQ, per germline. V was trimmed by 3 bases and J by 1 base, leaving 13 bases between them. The CDR3 contains 15 residues. Here the CDR3 reads CASSSLGVGNTEAFF. CDR3 in DNA: TGCGCCAGCAGCTCCTTAGGGGTGGGGAACACTGAAGCTTTCTTT.

The rearrangement joins TRBV19 to TRBJ2-2; 11 bases are shared with TRBD2. This CDR3 has 17 residues. Germline-derived CDR1 and CDR2 are LNHDA and SQIVND (reference sequence). The junction had 6 bases not matched to a gene; V was cut back by 5 bases and J by 1 base. CDR3 nucleotides: TGTGCCAGTAGTCAGCCGGGACTAGCGGAGAACACCGGGGAGCTGTTTTTT. Amino acid sequence: CASSQPGLAENTGELFF.